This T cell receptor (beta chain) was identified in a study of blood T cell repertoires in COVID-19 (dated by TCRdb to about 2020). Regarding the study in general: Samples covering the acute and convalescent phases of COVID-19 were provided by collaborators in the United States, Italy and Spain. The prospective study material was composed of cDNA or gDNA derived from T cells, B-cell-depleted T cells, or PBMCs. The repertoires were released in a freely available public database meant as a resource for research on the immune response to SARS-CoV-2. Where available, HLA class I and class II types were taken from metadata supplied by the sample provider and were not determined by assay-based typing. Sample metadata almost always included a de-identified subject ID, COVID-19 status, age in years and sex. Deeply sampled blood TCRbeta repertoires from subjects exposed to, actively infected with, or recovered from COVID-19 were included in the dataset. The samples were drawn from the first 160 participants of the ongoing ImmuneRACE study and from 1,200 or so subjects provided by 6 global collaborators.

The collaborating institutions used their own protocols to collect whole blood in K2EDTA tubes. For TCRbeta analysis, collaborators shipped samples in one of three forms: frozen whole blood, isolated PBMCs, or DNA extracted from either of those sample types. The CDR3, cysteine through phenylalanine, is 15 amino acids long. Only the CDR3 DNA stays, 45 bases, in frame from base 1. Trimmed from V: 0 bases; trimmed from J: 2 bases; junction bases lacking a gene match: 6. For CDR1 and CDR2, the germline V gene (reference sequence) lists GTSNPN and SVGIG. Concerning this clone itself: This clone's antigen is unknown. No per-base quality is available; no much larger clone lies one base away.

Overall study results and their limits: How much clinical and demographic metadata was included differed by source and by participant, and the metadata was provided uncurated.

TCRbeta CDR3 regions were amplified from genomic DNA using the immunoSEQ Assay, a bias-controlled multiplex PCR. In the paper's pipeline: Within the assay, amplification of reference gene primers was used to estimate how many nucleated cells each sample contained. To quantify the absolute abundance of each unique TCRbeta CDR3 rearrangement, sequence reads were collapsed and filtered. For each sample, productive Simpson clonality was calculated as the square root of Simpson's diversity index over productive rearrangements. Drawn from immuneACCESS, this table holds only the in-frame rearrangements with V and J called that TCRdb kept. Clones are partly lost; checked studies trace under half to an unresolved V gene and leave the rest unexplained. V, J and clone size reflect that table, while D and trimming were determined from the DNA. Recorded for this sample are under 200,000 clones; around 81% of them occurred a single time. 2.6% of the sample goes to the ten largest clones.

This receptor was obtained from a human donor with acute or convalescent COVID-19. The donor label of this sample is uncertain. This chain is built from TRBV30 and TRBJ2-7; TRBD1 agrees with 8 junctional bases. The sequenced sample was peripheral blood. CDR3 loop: CAWSVSPGGPYEQYF. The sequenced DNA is TGTGCCTGGAGTGTAAGCCCAGGGGGCCCCTACGAGCAGTACTTC.